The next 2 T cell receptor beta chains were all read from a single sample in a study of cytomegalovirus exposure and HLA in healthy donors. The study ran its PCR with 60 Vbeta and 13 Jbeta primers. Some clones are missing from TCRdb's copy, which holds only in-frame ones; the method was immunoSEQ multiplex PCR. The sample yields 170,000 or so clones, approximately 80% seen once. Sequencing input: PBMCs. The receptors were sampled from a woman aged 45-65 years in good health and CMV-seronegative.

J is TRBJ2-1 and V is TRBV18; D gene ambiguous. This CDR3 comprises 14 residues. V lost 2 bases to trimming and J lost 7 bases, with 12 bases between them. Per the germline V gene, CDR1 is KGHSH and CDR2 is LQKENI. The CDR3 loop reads CASSPLVSENEQFF. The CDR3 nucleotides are TGTGCCAGCTCACCATTGGTTTCTGAGAATGAGCAGTTCTTC.

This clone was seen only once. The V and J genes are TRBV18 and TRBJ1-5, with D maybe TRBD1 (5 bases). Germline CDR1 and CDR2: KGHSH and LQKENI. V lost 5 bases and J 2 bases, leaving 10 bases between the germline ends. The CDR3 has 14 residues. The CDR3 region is CASSGGGGNQPQHF. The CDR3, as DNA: TGTGCCAGCTCAGGGGGAGGGGGCAATCAGCCCCAGCATTTT.